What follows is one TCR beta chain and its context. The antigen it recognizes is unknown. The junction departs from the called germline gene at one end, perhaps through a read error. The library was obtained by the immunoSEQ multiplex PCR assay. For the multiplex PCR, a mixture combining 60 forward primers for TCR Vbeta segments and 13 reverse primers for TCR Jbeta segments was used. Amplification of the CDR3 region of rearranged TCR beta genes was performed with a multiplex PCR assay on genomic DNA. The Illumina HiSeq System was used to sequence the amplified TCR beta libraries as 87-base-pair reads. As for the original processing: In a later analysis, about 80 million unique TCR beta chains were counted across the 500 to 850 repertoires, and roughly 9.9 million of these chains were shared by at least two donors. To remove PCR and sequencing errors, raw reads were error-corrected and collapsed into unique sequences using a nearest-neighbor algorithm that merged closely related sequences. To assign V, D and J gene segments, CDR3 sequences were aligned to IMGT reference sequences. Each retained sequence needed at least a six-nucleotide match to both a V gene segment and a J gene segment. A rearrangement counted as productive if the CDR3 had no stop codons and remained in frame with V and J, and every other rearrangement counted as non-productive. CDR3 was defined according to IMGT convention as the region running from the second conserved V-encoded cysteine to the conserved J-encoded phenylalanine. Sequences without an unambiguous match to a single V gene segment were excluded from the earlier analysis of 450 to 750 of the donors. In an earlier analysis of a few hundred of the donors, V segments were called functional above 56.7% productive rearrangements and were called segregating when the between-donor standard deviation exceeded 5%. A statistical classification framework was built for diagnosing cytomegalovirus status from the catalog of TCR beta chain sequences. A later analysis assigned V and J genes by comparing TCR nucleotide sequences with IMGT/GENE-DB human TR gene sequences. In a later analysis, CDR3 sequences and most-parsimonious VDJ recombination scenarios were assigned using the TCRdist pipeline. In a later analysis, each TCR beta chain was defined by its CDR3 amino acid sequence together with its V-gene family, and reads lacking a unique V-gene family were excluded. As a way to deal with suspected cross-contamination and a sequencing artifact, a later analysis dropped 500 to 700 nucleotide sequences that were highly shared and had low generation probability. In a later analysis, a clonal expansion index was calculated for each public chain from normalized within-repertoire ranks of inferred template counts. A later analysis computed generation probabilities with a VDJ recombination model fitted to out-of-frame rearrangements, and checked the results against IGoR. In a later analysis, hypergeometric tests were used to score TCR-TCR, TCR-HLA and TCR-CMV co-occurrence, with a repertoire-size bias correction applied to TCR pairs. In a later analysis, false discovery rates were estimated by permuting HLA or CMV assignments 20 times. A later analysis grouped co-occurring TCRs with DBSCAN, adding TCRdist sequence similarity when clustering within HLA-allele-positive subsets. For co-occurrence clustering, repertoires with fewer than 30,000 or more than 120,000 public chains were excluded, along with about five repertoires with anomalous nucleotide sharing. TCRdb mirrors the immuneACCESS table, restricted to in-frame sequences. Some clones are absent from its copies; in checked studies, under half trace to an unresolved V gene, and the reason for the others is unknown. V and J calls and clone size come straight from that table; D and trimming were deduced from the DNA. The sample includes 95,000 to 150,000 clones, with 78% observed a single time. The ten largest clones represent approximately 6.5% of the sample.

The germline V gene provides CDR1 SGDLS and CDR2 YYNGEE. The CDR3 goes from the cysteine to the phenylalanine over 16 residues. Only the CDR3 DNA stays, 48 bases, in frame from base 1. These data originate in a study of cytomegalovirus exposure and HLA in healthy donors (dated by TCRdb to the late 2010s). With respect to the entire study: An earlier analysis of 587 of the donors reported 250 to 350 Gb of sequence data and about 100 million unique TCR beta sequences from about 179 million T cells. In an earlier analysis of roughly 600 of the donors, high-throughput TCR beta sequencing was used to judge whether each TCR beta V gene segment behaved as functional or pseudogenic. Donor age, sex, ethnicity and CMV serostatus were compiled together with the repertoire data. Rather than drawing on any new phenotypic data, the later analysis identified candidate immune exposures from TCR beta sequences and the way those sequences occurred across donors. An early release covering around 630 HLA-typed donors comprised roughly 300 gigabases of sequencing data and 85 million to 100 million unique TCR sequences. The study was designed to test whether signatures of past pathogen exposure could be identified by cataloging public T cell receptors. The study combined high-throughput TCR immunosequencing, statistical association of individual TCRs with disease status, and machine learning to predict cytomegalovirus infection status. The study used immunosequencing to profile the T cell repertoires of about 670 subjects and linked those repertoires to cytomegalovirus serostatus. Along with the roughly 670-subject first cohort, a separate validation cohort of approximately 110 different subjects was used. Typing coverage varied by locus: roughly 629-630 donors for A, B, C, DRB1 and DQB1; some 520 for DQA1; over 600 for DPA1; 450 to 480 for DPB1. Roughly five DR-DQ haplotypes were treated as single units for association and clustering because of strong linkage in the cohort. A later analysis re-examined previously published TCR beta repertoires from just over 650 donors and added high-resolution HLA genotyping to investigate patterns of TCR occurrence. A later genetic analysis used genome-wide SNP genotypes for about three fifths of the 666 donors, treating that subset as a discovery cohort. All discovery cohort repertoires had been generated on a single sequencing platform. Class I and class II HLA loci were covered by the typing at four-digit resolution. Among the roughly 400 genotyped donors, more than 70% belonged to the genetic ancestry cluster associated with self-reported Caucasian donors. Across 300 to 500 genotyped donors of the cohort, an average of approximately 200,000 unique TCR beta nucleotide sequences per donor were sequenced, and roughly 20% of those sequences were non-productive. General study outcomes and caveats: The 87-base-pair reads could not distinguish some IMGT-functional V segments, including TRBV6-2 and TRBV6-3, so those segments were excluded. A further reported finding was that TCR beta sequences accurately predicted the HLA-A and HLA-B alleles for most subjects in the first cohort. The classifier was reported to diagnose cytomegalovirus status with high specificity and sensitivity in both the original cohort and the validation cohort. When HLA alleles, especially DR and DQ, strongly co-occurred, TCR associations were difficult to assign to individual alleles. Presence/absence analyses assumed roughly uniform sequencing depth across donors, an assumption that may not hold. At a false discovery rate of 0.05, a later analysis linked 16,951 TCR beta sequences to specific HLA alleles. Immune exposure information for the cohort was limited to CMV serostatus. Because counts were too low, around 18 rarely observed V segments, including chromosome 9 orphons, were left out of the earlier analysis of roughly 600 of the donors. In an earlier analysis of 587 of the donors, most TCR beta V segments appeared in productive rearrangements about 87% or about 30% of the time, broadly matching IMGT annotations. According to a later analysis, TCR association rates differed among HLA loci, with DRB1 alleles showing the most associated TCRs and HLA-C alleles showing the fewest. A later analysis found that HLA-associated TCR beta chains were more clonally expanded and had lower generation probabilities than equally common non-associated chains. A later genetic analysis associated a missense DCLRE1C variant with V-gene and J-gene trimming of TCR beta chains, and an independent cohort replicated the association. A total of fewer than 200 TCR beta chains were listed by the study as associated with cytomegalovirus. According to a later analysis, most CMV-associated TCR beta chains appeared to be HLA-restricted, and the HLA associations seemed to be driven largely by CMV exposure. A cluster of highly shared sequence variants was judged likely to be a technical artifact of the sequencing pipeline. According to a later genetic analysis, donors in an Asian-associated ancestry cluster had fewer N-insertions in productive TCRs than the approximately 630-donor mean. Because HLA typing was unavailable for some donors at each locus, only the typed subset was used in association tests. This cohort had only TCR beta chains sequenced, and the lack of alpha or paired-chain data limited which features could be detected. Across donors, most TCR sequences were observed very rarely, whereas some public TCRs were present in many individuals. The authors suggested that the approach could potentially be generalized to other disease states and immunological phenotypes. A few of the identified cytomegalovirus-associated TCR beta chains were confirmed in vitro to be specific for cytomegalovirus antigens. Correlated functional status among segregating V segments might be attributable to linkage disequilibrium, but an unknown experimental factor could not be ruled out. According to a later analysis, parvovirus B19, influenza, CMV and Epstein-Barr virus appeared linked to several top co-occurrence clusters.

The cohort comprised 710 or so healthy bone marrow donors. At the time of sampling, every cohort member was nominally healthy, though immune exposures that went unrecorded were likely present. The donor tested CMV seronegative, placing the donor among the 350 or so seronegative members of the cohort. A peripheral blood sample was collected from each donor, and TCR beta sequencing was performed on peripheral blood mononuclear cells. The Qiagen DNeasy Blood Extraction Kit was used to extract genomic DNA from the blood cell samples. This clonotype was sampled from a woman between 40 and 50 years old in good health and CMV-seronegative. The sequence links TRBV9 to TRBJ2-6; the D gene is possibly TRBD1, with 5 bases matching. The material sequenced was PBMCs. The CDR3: CASSVGDNSGANGLTF. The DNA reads TGTGCCAGCAGCGTAGGGGATAACTCTGGGGCCAACGGCCTGACTTTC.